This T cell receptor (beta chain) was retrieved from a study of OX40 agonist ivuxolimab in advanced cancers. Some background on the complete study: Ivuxolimab, which targeted the costimulatory receptor OX40 (CD134), was an agonistic, fully human IgG2 monoclonal antibody. Intravenous ivuxolimab was administered to patients every 2 weeks at six dose levels: 0.01, 0.1, 0.3, 1.5, 3 and 10 mg/kg. Among the roughly 52 dose-escalation patients, about 19 had hepatocellular carcinoma, 15 or so melanoma, 9 renal cell carcinoma and 9 head and neck cancer. In the dose-escalation cohort, around four fifths of patients were male, and the mean age was 60 years with a range of roughly 20 to 85. Patients were allowed to have had prior anti-PD-1, anti-PD-L1 or anti-CTLA-4 therapy, and around 41% of the dose-escalation patients had previously received checkpoint inhibitors. Partial responses were achieved by three dose-escalation patients, of whom one had hepatocellular carcinoma and two had cutaneous melanoma. The purpose of peripheral TCRbeta sequencing was to test whether ivuxolimab changed TCR sequence diversity and led to clonal T-cell expansion. The monotherapy dose-escalation portion (N ≈ 55 patients) of the phase I ivuxolimab trial is reported in the paper.

Here is what the overall study found, with its caveats: Partial responders in the 0.1-3.0 mg/kg groups had among the lowest normalized peripheral clonal expansion, especially among CD8+ T cells. On average, CD8+ T cells showed more expanded clones than CD4+ T cells after ivuxolimab. The antigen specificity of the clonally expanded peripheral T cells was not determined. At doses from 0.1 to 3.0 mg/kg, clonal expansion was seen in both CD4+ and CD8+ blood T cells between baseline and week 6. Low levels of normalized T-cell clonal expansion were also seen in some patients who did not respond.

The CDR3 numbers 12 residues from cysteine through phenylalanine. Just the 36-base CDR3 DNA is kept, in frame starting at base 1. For CDR1 and CDR2, the germline V gene lists SGHDT and YYEEEE. V has 4 bases trimmed and J has 12 bases trimmed; junction bases matching no gene number 6. Notes on this clone: No antigen is known for it. No much larger clonotype is one base removed from it; base qualities were not supplied.

Genomic DNA was isolated from the sorted cells so that the TCRbeta CDR3 region could be sequenced. The immunoSEQ Assay was used for sequencing of TCRbeta CDR3 regions. This immuneACCESS table, as held by TCRdb, lists in-frame sequences with V and J called but not all clones. Of the missing ones, under half trace to an unresolved V gene in checked studies; the others have no known cause. The sample includes about 17,000 clones, with 75% to 90% observed a single time. The top ten constitute under 35% of the sample. Patients with autoimmune disease history or receiving systemic immunosuppression were excluded from the trial. Peripheral blood for TCR sequencing was collected from all dose cohorts at baseline, on cycle 4 day 1, and on cycle 7 day 1. Samples came from an open-label, multicenter, first-in-human phase I dose-escalation trial of ivuxolimab. The trial enrolled adults with locally advanced or metastatic head and neck squamous cell, hepatocellular, melanoma or renal cell carcinoma. Before TCR sequencing, CD4+ T cells and CD8+ T cells were sorted from peripheral blood as separate populations.

This specimen was CD4+ or CD8+ T cells sorted from blood, taken in a trial of the OX40 agonist ivuxolimab. The TCR sequence derives from an adult with an advanced solid tumor such as melanoma, head and neck, liver or kidney cancer. The sequence is built from TRBV5-6 and TRBJ2-7, and 11 junction bases match TRBD2. The DNA is TGTGCCAGCAGCGCACTAGCGGGAGTGGTGTACTTC. Its amino acids are CASSALAGVVYF.